This T cell receptor beta chain comes out of a study of blood T cell repertoires in COVID-19. Study at large: The samples span acute and convalescent COVID-19 from the United States, Italy and Spain. PBMCs, B-cell-depleted T cells, or T cells provided the cDNA or gDNA that made up the material.

Per the study methods: Estimation of nucleated cell counts was performed using reference gene primer amplification. Assay: immunoSEQ multiplex PCR; the TCRdb copy retains only in-frame clones and omits some. V and J calls and clone size are copied from that table; D and trimming were computed from the DNA. Among tens of thousands of clones listed, 90% were seen once. In its sample, this clone was seen a few times. Sequenced input: peripheral blood. The receptor was isolated from a woman older than 75 with acute or convalescent COVID-19.

The CDR3 coding sequence is TGCGCCAGCAGCCAAGGCCAGGCTTACAATCAGCCCCAGCATTTT. Amino acids: CASSQGQAYNQPQHF. J is TRBJ1-5 and V is TRBV4-1; the D is unclear. CDR3 size: 15 residues. Deletions cut 1 base from V and 3 bases from J, with 10 bases between. Per the germline V gene, CDR1 is MGHRA and CDR2 is YSYEKL.